Given below is one T cell receptor beta chain in context. Its antigen is not yet known. Per-base quality was not reported, and no clone a single base away is much larger than it. These data come from a study of blood T cell repertoires in COVID-19 (TCRdb year 2020). Regarding the study in general: The collaborator samples originated in the United States, Italy and Spain and spanned the acute and convalescent phases of COVID-19. The material from the prospective study consisted of cDNA or gDNA derived from T cells, B-cell-depleted T cells, or PBMCs. Subjects who had been exposed to COVID-19, were actively infected with it, or had recovered from it provided the deeply sampled blood TCRbeta repertoires that made up the dataset. The repertoires were released in a freely available public database intended as a resource for research on the immune response to SARS-CoV-2. The samples were drawn from the first 160 participants of the ongoing ImmuneRACE study and from under 1,500 subjects provided by 6 global collaborators. Nearly every sample came with metadata listing a de-identified subject ID, COVID-19 status, age in years and sex. HLA class I and class II types, where available, came from metadata supplied by the sample provider rather than from assay-based typing. The full study reports these points: Clinical and demographic metadata were provided uncurated, with the amount varying by source and participant.

TCRbeta CDR3 regions were amplified from genomic DNA using the immunoSEQ Assay, a bias-controlled multiplex PCR. Concerning the study's data processing: The number of nucleated cells in each sample was estimated from the amplification of reference gene primers within the assay. Sequence reads were collapsed and filtered to measure the absolute abundance of every unique TCRbeta CDR3 rearrangement. For each sample, productive Simpson clonality was calculated as the square root of Simpson's diversity index across productive rearrangements. This immuneACCESS table, as held by TCRdb, lists in-frame sequences with V and J called but not all clones. Of the missing ones, under half trace to an unresolved V gene in checked studies; the others have no known cause. V, J and clone size are taken as reported in that table, and D and trimming were inferred from the DNA itself. A total of about 48,000 clones appear in this sample, roughly 84% of them only once. About 59% of the sample is taken by the ten largest.

Collaborating institutions collected whole blood in K2EDTA tubes following their own protocols. Collaborator samples were shipped for TCRbeta analysis as frozen whole blood, isolated PBMCs, or DNA extracted from either sample type. Relative to germline, V is 1 base shorter and J is 5 bases shorter, with 11 bases between their ends. The CDR3, from cysteine to phenylalanine, totals 14 residues. Only the CDR3 part of the read is kept: 42 bases, read in frame from the first base. The CDR1 and CDR2 encoded by the germline V gene are LGHNA and YSLEER. The chain is assembled from TRBV4-3 and TRBJ1-1, with the D gene not clear enough to name. The clonotype was recovered from a man aged 65-85 years with acute or convalescent COVID-19. The sequencing input was peripheral blood. The CDR3 loop reads CASSQVGSWTEAFF. In nucleotides, the sequence is TGCGCCAGCAGCCAAGTCGGGTCTTGGACTGAAGCTTTCTTT.